This TCR beta chain emerged from a study of cytomegalovirus exposure and HLA in healthy donors. PCR amplification relied on 60 Vbeta primers (plus 13 Jbeta primers). Sequencing was performed with immunoSEQ multiplex PCR; in TCRdb, only in-frame clones are kept and a portion is missing. The table shows about 150,000 clones, with approximately 73% occurring only once. CDR1 and CDR2 from the germline V gene are MNHNY and SVGAGI (reference sequence). After removal of 7 bases from V and 7 bases from J, the junction contained 3 bases not matched to a gene. There are 11 residues in the CDR3. The sequence came from a woman under 30 in good health and CMV-seronegative. Sequencing input: PBMCs. The chain joins TRBV6-6 to TRBJ1-2; 7 bases fit TRBD1. CDR3 nucleotides: TGTGCCAGCACAACAGGGGTTGGCTACACCTTC. Its protein product is CASTTGVGYTF.